This T cell receptor beta chain is drawn from a study of T cell clones after liver transplantation. About the research overall: Liver transplant recipients had immunosuppression withdrawal attempted within 2 years. Tolerant meant at least one year fully off immunosuppression without liver enzymes above twice normal. Findings and limits, study-wide: The donor-reactive repertoire was only partly measurable in two subjects, lacking donor cells.

Sorting of unstimulated PBMCs yielded separate CD3+CD4+ and CD3+CD8+ fractions. This table comes from immunoSEQ multiplex PCR, and its TCRdb copy is limited to in-frame clones, with some not included. This sample has nearly 25,000 clones, with more than 65% found just once. The CDR3 runs to 14 residues. The junction had 4 bases not matched to a gene; V was cut back by 2 bases and J by 6 bases. Germline V CDR1 and CDR2: SEHNR, FQNEAQ (reference sequence). On this clone: Its antigen is not identified.

The sequencing here drew on CD4+ T cells from blood, taken before liver transplant. The clonotype was recovered from a human donor who received a liver transplant. The V call is TRBV7-9, the J call TRBJ2-1, with 7 bases aligning to TRBD2. The CDR3 region has the DNA TGTGCCAGCAGCTTAATGACTAGCAGCAATGAGCAGTTCTTC. Protein product: CASSLMTSSNEQFF.